Below, 14 T cell receptor beta chains from the same sample are listed, as sequenced in a study of blood T cells in healthy people across ages. Then a second PCR, running about 6 to 12 cycles, was carried out with a sample-barcoded 5' primer and a J-beta primer mix. MiXCR, run by TCRdb on the 5' RACE reads, gives a single entry per CDR3 protein. The sample includes just over 800,000 distinct CDR3 sequences, 60% to 80% of them seen just once. The sequenced sample consisted of blood. The receptors come from a man aged 25-40 years in good health.

The gene calls are TRBV24-1 and TRBJ1-5, with D possibly being TRBD1 (6 bases). With 4 bases removed from V and 6 bases from J, the gap between germline ends came to 9 bases. The germline gives CDR1 KGHDR, CDR2 SFDVKD. This CDR3 contains 13 residues. The CDR3: CATSDDRLQPQHF. The CDR3 DNA follows: TGTGCCACCAGTGACGACAGGCTTCAGCCCCAGCATTTT.

The CDR3 region has the DNA TGTGCCAGCAGTGAATTAGGTTTGGCGGGGGGGACCACTACCACAGATACGCAGTATTTT. Translating it yields CASSELGLAGGTTTTDTQYF. The chain links TRBV25-1 to TRBJ2-3, with 9 nucleotides matching TRBD2. The CDR3 contains 20 residues. The V gene's germline CDR1 is MGHDK and CDR2 SYGVNS. V shed 1 base and J 2 bases; nucleotides not matched to a gene: 16.

V is TRBV20-1 and J is TRBJ2-3; the match to TRBD2 covers 10 bases. CDR3 size: 15 residues. The V gene's germline CDR1 is DFQATT and CDR2 SNEGSKA (reference sequence). J gave up 9 bases and V 6 bases, and 15 bases lay outside the gene matches. CDR3 protein: CSASGTSDNAGTQYF. Written as DNA, the CDR3 is TGCAGTGCGTCTGGGACTAGCGATAACGCAGGGACGCAGTATTTT.

CDR3 DNA: TGCAGTGCACAATACGCGACTAGCGGGGTCGGGGAGCAGTACTTC. It encodes CSAQYATSGVGEQYF. The J gene is TRBJ2-7, the V gene TRBV20-1; 11 bases agree with TRBD2. Germline V gene lookup returns CDR1 DFQATT and CDR2 SNEGSKA (reference sequence). The CDR3 length is 15 residues. Trimming took 6 bases from V and 7 from J; bases not matched to a gene: 14.

The chain recombines TRBV24-1 with TRBJ2-5, with no clear D. The J call is uncertain, as TRBJ2-7 better fits the DNA end. CDR3 length: 12 residues. Germline V CDR1 and CDR2: KGHDR, SFDVKD. The CDR3 DNA reads TGTGCCACCAGTGATTCCCAGCGCGAGCAGTACTTC. It encodes CATSDSQREQYF.

The chain couples TRBV7-3 to TRBJ2-1, with a weak D call TRBD2 (5 bases). V was clipped by 5 bases and J by 4 bases, with 9 bases between them. The germline CDR1 and CDR2 sequences are SGHTA and FQGTGA. The CDR3 is 13 amino acids. The CDR3, as DNA: TGTGCCAGCAGCCCGAGGGCATACAATGAGCAGTTCTTC. Encoded protein: CASSPRAYNEQFF.

This clonotype was detected once. The chain has TRBV6-2 or TRBV6-3 and TRBJ2-7; D assignment may be TRBD1 or TRBD2 (5 bases each). The V and J ends lost 11 bases and 0 bases respectively, with 17 bases between them. In germline, CDR1 is MNHEY, CDR2 SVGEGT. This CDR3 has 14 residues. The CDR3 nucleotides are TGTGCCTCGCTAACCGGGGCTGACTCCTACGAGCAGTACTTC. Its protein product is CASLTGADSYEQYF.

V is TRBV11-1 and J is TRBJ2-5; TRBD2 matches 8 bases. Gene TRBJ2-7 matches the end of the DNA better, so the J call may be wrong. Germline CDR1 SGHAT, CDR2 FQDESV (reference sequence). This CDR3 is built from 15 residues. The CDR3 is CARISHAGGLDEQYF. CDR3 bases: TGTGCCAGAATTTCCCACGCGGGGGGCCTGGACGAGCAGTACTTC.

On this clonotype itself: Mismatch with germline at one junction end may stem from a read error. The rearrangement links TRBV12-3 or TRBV12-4 to TRBJ1-2; D call uncertain. The CDR3 totals 13 residues. The CDR3 reads CACSLGALGGYTF. The CDR3 nucleotides are TGTGCCTGCAGTTTAGGAGCGCTGGGTGGCTACACCTTC.

Only a few counts were recorded for this clonotype. J is TRBJ2-1 and V is TRBV7-2; no clear D. Deletions cut 5 bases from V and 8 bases from J, with 13 bases between. Per the germline V gene, CDR1 is SGHTA and CDR2 is FQGNSA. This CDR3 is 13 amino acids long. In nucleotides, the CDR3 is TGTGCCAGCAGCCACATTAATGACCATGAGCAGTTCTTC. Its protein product is CASSHINDHEQFF.

The chain links TRBV6-5 to TRBJ2-7; D tentatively fits TRBD1 or TRBD2 (5 bases each). V gave up 6 bases and J gave up 3 bases, with 12 bases separating them. Germline-derived CDR1 and CDR2 are MNHEY and SVGAGI. This CDR3 is 13 amino acids long. CDR3 coding DNA: TGTGCCAGCAGCCCCATGGGGGACTACGAGCAGTACTTC. As protein: CASSPMGDYEQYF.

Only one count was recorded for this clonotype. The V call is TRBV6-2 or TRBV6-3, the J call TRBJ1-5; D call uncertain. V was clipped by 2 bases and J by 2 bases, with 4 bases between them. CDR1 and CDR2 (germline): MNHEY, SVGEGT. CDR3 length equals 13 residues. The CDR3 protein is CASSYIGNQPQHF. CDR3 DNA sequence: TGTGCCAGCAGTTACATAGGCAATCAGCCCCAGCATTTT.

The chain carries TRBV3-1 and TRBJ2-7, with TRBD1 matching over 8 bases. This CDR3 has 13 amino acids. With 3 bases clipped from V and 7 bases from J, the junction kept 5 bases outside the gene matches. Per the germline V gene, CDR1 is LGHDT and CDR2 is YNNKEL (reference sequence). DNA for the CDR3: TGTGCCAGCAGCCAGGGGACAGGAAATGAGCAGTACTTC. It yields the protein CASSQGTGNEQYF.

Only a few counts were recorded for this clonotype. The CDR3 loop reads CASSQDRQGTDTQYF. The CDR3 DNA reads as TGTGCCAGCAGCCAAGATAGACAGGGAACAGATACGCAGTATTTT. J is TRBJ2-3 and V is TRBV4-2, with 7 bases matching TRBD1. The J segment lost 3 bases and the V segment lost 0 bases, leaving 3 bases of the junction unmatched. Per germline, CDR1 LGHNA and CDR2 YNFKEQ. The CDR3 is 15 amino acids.